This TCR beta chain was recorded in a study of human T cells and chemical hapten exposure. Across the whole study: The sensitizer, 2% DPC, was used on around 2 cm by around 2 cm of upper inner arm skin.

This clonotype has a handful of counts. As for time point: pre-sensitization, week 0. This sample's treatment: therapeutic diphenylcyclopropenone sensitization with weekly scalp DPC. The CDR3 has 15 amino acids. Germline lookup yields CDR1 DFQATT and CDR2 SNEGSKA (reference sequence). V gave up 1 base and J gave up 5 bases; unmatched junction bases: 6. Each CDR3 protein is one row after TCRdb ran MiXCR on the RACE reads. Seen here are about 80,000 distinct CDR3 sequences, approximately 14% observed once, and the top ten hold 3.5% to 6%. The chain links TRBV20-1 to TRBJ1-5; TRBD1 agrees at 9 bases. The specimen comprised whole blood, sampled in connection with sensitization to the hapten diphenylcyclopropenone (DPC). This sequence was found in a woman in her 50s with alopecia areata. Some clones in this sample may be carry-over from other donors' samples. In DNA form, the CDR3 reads TGCAGTGCTAGAGGGCCGGGACAGGGTTATCAGCCCCAGCATTTT. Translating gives CSARGPGQGYQPQHF.